These T cell receptor beta chains were read from a single sample in a study of shared clonotypes between healthy human individuals. Only in-frame clones appear in the TCRdb table, and some are missing; sequencing was by immunoSEQ multiplex PCR. The data hold around 640,000 clones, with 95% to 97% observed a single time. Material for sequencing was naive CD8+ T cells sorted from blood. All receptors derive from a woman in her twenties or thirties in good health. The CDR3 runs from the conserved cysteine through the conserved F or W. The D gene is left open where the match is weak. Size is stated for part of the rows, as once, few or many counts, or as a class when the clone is expanded.

TRBJ2-7 once TRBD1 TRBV13 CASSSRDRGFSAYEQYF TGTGCCAGCAGCTCCCGGGACAGGGGGTTTTCCGCCTACGAGCAGTACTTC
TRBJ2-7 - - TRBV5-4 CASSPQGGRGTSYEQYF TGTGCCAGCAGCCCTCAGGGGGGGCGGGGCACGTCCTACGAGCAGTACTTC
TRBJ2-7 - TRBD1 TRBV27 CASSSYRGSHEQYF TGTGCCAGCAGTTCCTACAGGGGGTCCCACGAGCAGTACTTC
TRBJ2-7 - - TRBV28 CASSTQFLGSDLDEQYF TGTGCCAGCAGTACCCAATTTTTGGGCTCCGACCTGGACGAGCAGTACTTC
TRBJ2-7 - TRBD2 TRBV29-1 CSVQATSNYEQYF TGCAGCGTTCAAGCGACTAGCAACTACGAGCAGTACTTC
TRBJ2-1 - - TRBV5-4 CASSLGLLYNEQFF TGTGCCAGCAGCTTGGGGCTTCTATACAATGAGCAGTTCTTC
TRBJ2-3 - - TRBV9 CASSVGTASTDTQYF TGTGCCAGCAGCGTAGGGACAGCTAGCACAGATACGCAGTATTTT
TRBJ2-1 - TRBD2 TRBV9 CASSGRLAGLYNEQFF TGTGCCAGCAGCGGCAGACTAGCGGGACTTTACAATGAGCAGTTCTTC
TRBJ2-7 once - TRBV6-5 CASSYGRNYEQYF TGTGCCAGCAGTTACGGCAGAAACTACGAGCAGTACTTC
TRBJ1-5 - TRBD1 TRBV27 CASSLSAGTGEQPQHF TGTGCCAGCAGTTTATCGGCCGGGACAGGGGAACAGCCCCAGCATTTT
TRBJ2-6 - - TRBV11-2 CASSLAWSSGANVLTF TGTGCCAGCAGCTTAGCGTGGAGCTCTGGGGCCAACGTCCTGACTTTC
TRBJ1-1 - - TRBV29-1 CSVEGKGPEAFF TGCAGCGTTGAGGGCAAAGGCCCTGAAGCTTTCTTT
TRBJ1-2 - - TRBV11-1 CASSRSGTIYGYTF TGTGCCAGCAGCCGTAGTGGAACAATCTATGGCTACACCTTC
TRBJ1-1 - TRBD1 TRBV7-6 CASSFGQGADEAFF TGTGCCAGCAGCTTTGGGCAGGGGGCGGATGAAGCTTTCTTT
TRBJ2-1 - - TRBV5-6 CASSTYNEQFF TGTGCCAGCAGCACCTACAATGAGCAGTTCTTC
TRBJ1-5 - - TRBV27 CASSPRDGFYSNQPQHF TGTGCCAGCAGTCCCCGGGACGGATTTTATAGCAATCAGCCCCAGCATTTT
TRBJ2-7 - - TRBV27 CASSLRGIGSYEQYF TGTGCCAGCAGTTTACGGGGGATCGGCTCCTACGAGCAGTACTTC
TRBJ2-7 - TRBD1 TRBV25-1 CASSGQGTDEQYF TGTGCCAGCAGTGGACAGGGAACGGACGAGCAGTACTTC
TRBJ2-1 once - TRBV27 CASSHRASYNEQFF TGTGCCAGCAGTCATCGAGCCTCCTACAATGAGCAGTTCTTC
TRBJ1-2 - TRBD1 TRBV27 CASSLFWDREGAVSDGYTF TGTGCCAGCAGTTTATTTTGGGACAGGGAAGGGGCGGTAAGCGATGGCTACACCTTC
TRBJ1-1 - TRBD1 TRBV28 CASSPGTGRNTEAFF TGTGCCAGCAGTCCCGGGACAGGGCGGAACACTGAAGCTTTCTTT
TRBJ2-2 few TRBD1 TRBV28 CASSPRQGPGELFF TGTGCCAGCAGTCCCCGACAGGGGCCCGGGGAGCTGTTTTTT
TRBJ2-7 once - TRBV27 CASSLDIFSYEQYF TGTGCCAGCAGTTTGGACATATTCTCCTACGAGCAGTACTTC
TRBJ1-1 - - TRBV7-8 CASSLVQSNTEAFF TGTGCCAGCAGCTTAGTACAGAGCAACACTGAAGCTTTCTTT
TRBJ2-3 - - TRBV2 CASRGQRDTQYF TGTGCCAGCAGAGGCCAGAGAGATACGCAGTATTTT
TRBJ2-3 - - TRBV5-4 CASSPTGTVEYF TGTGCCAGCAGTCCCACCGGGACCGTTGAGTATTTT
TRBJ1-1 - TRBD1 TRBV11-2 CASSLGLQGARNTEAFF TGTGCCAGCAGCTTAGGTTTACAGGGGGCGCGGAACACTGAAGCTTTCTTT
TRBJ2-7 - TRBD2 TRBV5-6 CASSFNMASGRPSYEQYF TGTGCCAGCAGCTTTAACATGGCGTCCGGGAGGCCCTCCTACGAGCAGTACTTC
TRBJ2-5 - TRBD2 TRBV4-2 CASSQLLAGEQETQYF TGTGCCAGCAGCCAACTACTAGCGGGAGAGCAAGAGACCCAGTACTTC
TRBJ2-3 - - TRBV19 CASSPRDTTDTQYF TGTGCCAGTAGTCCTCGGGACACCACAGATACGCAGTATTTT
TRBJ2-7 - - TRBV7-9 CASSLGSPLEQYF TGTGCCAGCAGCTTAGGGTCGCCCCTGGAGCAGTACTTC
TRBJ2-5 - TRBD2 TRBV10-2 CASEGTSGDQETQYF TGCGCCAGCGAGGGAACTAGCGGGGACCAAGAGACCCAGTACTTC
TRBJ2-3 - - TRBV19 CASSIDAPGRNTDTQYF TGTGCCAGTAGTATAGATGCCCCGGGACGGAACACAGATACGCAGTATTTT
TRBJ1-2 - TRBD1 TRBV27 CASSPGTGHGYTF TGTGCCAGCAGTCCAGGGACAGGGCATGGCTACACCTTC
TRBJ1-4 - - TRBV27 CASSATGTLEKLFF TGTGCCAGCAGCGCTACCGGGACGCTAGAAAAACTGTTTTTT
TRBJ2-7 - - TRBV5-4 CASSLEVTYEQYF TGTGCCAGCAGCTTGGAAGTTACCTACGAGCAGTACTTC
TRBJ2-2 - TRBD2 TRBV9 CASSGTSGSEAPTGELFF TGTGCCAGCAGCGGGACTAGCGGGTCGGAAGCGCCCACCGGGGAGCTGTTTTTT